What follows is one T cell receptor beta chain and its context. What it binds is unknown. Unstimulated Tregs (CD4+CD25+CD127-) and CD4+CD25- non-Tregs were sorted from PBMCs. This record comes from a study of Tregs in tolerant kidney transplant recipients. The CDR3 is 11 residues long. V was pared by 1 base and J by 10 bases, with 5 bases between. Germline CDR1 ENHRY, CDR2 SYGVKD. Only in-frame clones appear in the TCRdb table, and some are missing; sequencing was by immunoSEQ multiplex PCR. This sample has about 59,000 clones, with around four fifths found just once. Study-level findings and limits: Tregs expanded with activated donor B cells seemed most donor-specific.

The receptor's source is a human donor in good health. The chain joins TRBV10-3 to TRBJ2-1, with D unclear. The sample was CD4+ T cells from blood. For the CDR3, the DNA is TGTGCCATCAGTGAGTTAGCAGAGCAGTTCTTC. Residues: CAISELAEQFF.